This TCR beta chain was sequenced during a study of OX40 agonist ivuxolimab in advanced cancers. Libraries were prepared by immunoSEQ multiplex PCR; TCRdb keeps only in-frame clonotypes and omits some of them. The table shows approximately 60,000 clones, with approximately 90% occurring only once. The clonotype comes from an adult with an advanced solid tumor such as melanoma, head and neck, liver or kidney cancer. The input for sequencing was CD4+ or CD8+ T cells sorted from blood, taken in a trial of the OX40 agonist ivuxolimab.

The CDR3 reads CASSPSRGVNTEAFF. CDR3 nucleotides: TGTGCCAGCAGCCCCAGTAGAGGGGTGAACACTGAAGCTTTCTTT. This chain uses TRBV14 with TRBJ1-1, with D possibly matching TRBD1 (5 bases). Germline values: CDR1 SGHDN, CDR2 FVKESK. This CDR3 is 15 amino acids long. The V end was cut by 4 bases, the J end by 0 bases, with 12 bases between.